The 10 T cell receptor beta chains below all came from one sample that was sequenced in a study of cytomegalovirus exposure and HLA in healthy donors. The table came from immunoSEQ multiplex PCR; TCRdb's copy has only in-frame clones and leaves some out. The sample consists of 76,000 or so clones, 90% to 95% of them appearing once. The sample consisted of PBMCs. The receptors come from a woman aged 18-30 years in good health and CMV-seronegative.

The chain recombines TRBV30 with TRBJ2-2; tentatively, D is TRBD2 (5 bases). Trimming took off 1 base at V and 2 bases at J, with 11 bases between the two ends. Looked up from germline, CDR1 is GTSNPN and CDR2 is SVGIG (reference sequence). This CDR3 spans 15 amino acids. The CDR3 nucleotides are TGTGCCTGGAGTGAGAGGACTTCCAACACCGGGGAGCTGTTTTTT. It specifies CAWSERTSNTGELFF.

Here the CDR3 DNA reads TGTGCCACCGCCCGGGGGGCCTATGGCTACACCTTC. This translates into CATARGAYGYTF. The V and J genes are TRBV6-5 and TRBJ1-2; possible D gene TRBD1, 6 bases. The V gene lost 10 bases and the J gene lost 4 bases, with 13 bases spanning the gap. Germline CDR1 and CDR2: MNHEY and SVGAGI. The CDR3 is 12 residues long.

The J gene is TRBJ1-5, the V gene TRBV19; the D gene is possibly TRBD1 (6 bases). The CDR3 extends over 18 amino acids. Trimming removed 5 bases at V and 0 bases at J, with 20 bases between. Germline CDR1 reads LNHDA; CDR2 reads SQIVND (reference sequence). CDR3 in amino acids: CASSQPLGGGYSNQPQHF. The CDR3 DNA reads TGTGCCAGTAGTCAACCCCTAGGGGGGGGATATAGCAATCAGCCCCAGCATTTT.

The rearrangement links TRBV5-1 to TRBJ2-1; TRBD2 matches at 11 bases. This CDR3 spans 15 amino acids. Germline CDR1 and CDR2: SGHRS and YFSETQ. V trimming: 7 bases; J trimming: 4 bases; junction bases outside the gene matches: 7. The CDR3 sequence: CASQAGTSGYNEQFF. Written as DNA, the CDR3 is TGCGCCAGCCAAGCCGGGACTAGCGGATACAATGAGCAGTTCTTC.

This chain connects TRBV5-1 to TRBJ2-1, with 9 nucleotides matching TRBD2. This CDR3 is 15 amino acids long. Losses at the gene ends were 1 base for V and 3 bases for J; bases not matched to a gene: 2. Per germline, CDR1 SGHRS and CDR2 YFSETQ. The CDR3 region is CASSLLAGDYNEQFF. The CDR3 bases are TGCGCCAGCAGCTTGTTAGCGGGAGACTACAATGAGCAGTTCTTC.

This rearrangement joins TRBV27 to TRBJ2-1; TRBD2 agrees at 8 bases. This CDR3 has 13 residues. With 8 bases clipped from V and 6 bases from J, the junction kept 6 bases outside the gene matches. Per germline, CDR1 MNHEY and CDR2 SMNVEV (reference sequence). The CDR3: CASGTRNPNEQFF. The CDR3 coding sequence is TGTGCCAGCGGGACTAGGAATCCCAATGAGCAGTTCTTC.

The chain recombines TRBV7-9 with TRBJ2-7; 11 nucleotides agree with TRBD1. Germline trimming cut 4 bases from V and 4 bases from J; bases unmatched to any gene: 6. The CDR3 consists of 15 residues. The germline gives CDR1 SEHNR, CDR2 FQNEAQ (reference sequence). The CDR3: CASSSWTGGAYEQYF. CDR3 in DNA: TGTGCCAGCAGCTCGTGGACAGGGGGCGCGTACGAGCAGTACTTC.

This CDR3 is CASNTGTEVNTQYF. The DNA for the CDR3 is TGTGCCAGCAACACCGGGACAGAAGTAAATACGCAGTATTTT. This chain uses TRBV4-2 with TRBJ2-3, with 7 bases aligning to TRBD1. Germline values: CDR1 LGHNA, CDR2 YNFKEQ. The CDR3 consists of 14 residues. After removal of 7 bases from V and 7 bases from J, the junction contained 11 bases not matched to a gene.

This chain joins TRBV27 and TRBJ2-7, with D perhaps TRBD1 (5 bases). Trimming pared 5 bases from V and 5 bases from J, leaving 10 bases between. This CDR3 region has 12 residues. Germline V CDR1 and CDR2: MNHEY, SMNVEV (reference sequence). The CDR3 DNA reads as TGTGCCAGCAGTAATCAGGGTCACGAGCAGTACTTC. Its protein is CASSNQGHEQYF.

V usage is TRBV28 and J usage is TRBJ2-3, with a possible D match to TRBD2 (6 bases). CDR3 size: 14 residues. Germline lookup yields CDR1 MDHEN and CDR2 SYDVKM. V lost 5 bases and J lost 0, with 9 bases in between. The CDR3 sequence: CASSPGTSTDTQYF. CDR3 in DNA: TGTGCCAGCAGTCCGGGGACTAGCACAGATACGCAGTATTTT.